One and the same sample provided the 28 T cell receptor beta chains below, sequenced in a study of a mutant IDH1 vaccine in newly diagnosed glioma. Assay used: immunoSEQ multiplex PCR; TCRdb lists only in-frame clones, some missing. The sample lists roughly 72,000 clones, around nine tenths seen once, with under 0.7% in the top ten. These receptors have no known antigen. Time point defined: week 5, during vaccination. Doses consisted of 300 ug of mutant IDH1 20-mer peptide each, paired with topical imiquimod. Sequenced here: PBMCs, sampled from a glioma patient whose treatment included an IDH1 peptide vaccine. The receptors were gathered from a woman aged 45 to 65 with glioma.

V is TRBV6-1 and J is TRBJ2-3, with D possibly being TRBD2 (6 bases). Trimming stripped 8 bases from V and 0 bases from J, with 12 bases between. The CDR3 spans 14 residues. Germline values: CDR1 MNHNS, CDR2 SASEGT. The CDR3 DNA reads as TGTGCCAGCGGATCACTAGCTAGCACAGATACGCAGTATTTT. Translation: CASGSLASTDTQYF.

This sequence joins TRBV5-6 and TRBJ2-7, with a tentative D call TRBD1 (7 bases). The ends were cut back, 4 bases at V and 6 bases at J, with 14 bases in the middle. CDR3 length: 13 amino acids. In germline, CDR1 is SGHDT, CDR2 YYEEEE. In nucleotides, the CDR3 is TGTGCCAGCAGCCCCGCAGGGGGACTCGAGCAGTACTTC. Its translation: CASSPAGGLEQYF.

The rearrangement joins TRBV7-6 to TRBJ2-7; D could derive from TRBD1 or TRBD2 (6 bases each). This CDR3 is built from 15 residues. The V end was cut by 1 base, the J end by 0 bases, with 10 bases between. Germline-derived CDR1 and CDR2 are SGHVS and FNYEAQ. The CDR3 loop is CASSLEGGLSYEQYF. The CDR3 DNA is TGTGCCAGCAGCTTAGAGGGGGGACTCTCCTACGAGCAGTACTTC.

The genes are TRBV19 and TRBJ2-1; D possibly corresponds to TRBD1 (6 bases). Germline V gene data show CDR1 as LNHDA and CDR2 as SQIVND (reference sequence). The CDR3 has 12 residues. V was pared by 8 bases and J by 7 bases, with 12 bases between. The CDR3, as DNA: TGTGCCAGTGAAGGGGGTAGGAATGAGCAGTTCTTC. Translation gives CASEGGRNEQFF. Complete variable domain (other parts from reference TRBV19 and TRBJ2-1): DGGITQSPKYLFRKEGQNVTLSCEQNLNHDAMYWYRQDPGQGLRLIYYSQIVNDFQKGDIAEGYSVSREKKESFPLTVTSAQKNPTAFYLCASEGGRNEQFFGPGTRLTVL.

The V gene is TRBV5-5, the J gene TRBJ2-3; D possibly corresponds to TRBD1 (6 bases). CDR1 is SGHKS and CDR2 is YYEKEE in the germline V gene (reference sequence). The V gene lost 6 bases and the J gene lost 2 bases, with 19 bases spanning the gap. The CDR3 is 16 residues long. The DNA for the CDR3 is TGTGCCAGCATCCTGGGGACGGGACACGCCACAGATACGCAGTATTTT. Its translation: CASILGTGHATDTQYF.

This chain uses TRBV2 with TRBJ2-2; no clear D gene. Germline V gene data show CDR1 as SNHLY and CDR2 as FYNNEI. V was pared by 10 bases and J by 0 bases, with 6 bases between. This CDR3 is built from 12 residues. In nucleotides, the CDR3 is TGTGCCAAAGGTCCGAACACCGGGGAGCTGTTTTTT. Its translation: CAKGPNTGELFF.

The sample holds a few counts of this clone. The genes are TRBV5-1 and TRBJ1-1; no firm D call. Looked up from germline, CDR1 is SGHRS and CDR2 is YFSETQ. Trimming pared 0 bases from V and 1 base from J, leaving 4 bases between. This CDR3 is built from 13 residues. The CDR3: CASSLEGNTEAFF. The DNA of the CDR3 is TGCGCCAGCAGCTTGGAGGGGAACACTGAAGCTTTCTTT.

The chain carries TRBV10-1 and TRBJ2-7, with D perhaps matching TRBD2 (5 bases). The CDR3 covers 16 residues. Germline loops: CDR1 WNHNN, CDR2 SYGVQD (reference sequence). Trimming took 7 bases from V and 0 from J, leaving 19 bases between them. CDR3 amino acids: CASTGGYHASSYEQYF. DNA of the CDR3: TGCGCCAGCACCGGAGGTTACCATGCGTCCTCCTACGAGCAGTACTTC.

The chain joins TRBV6-1 to TRBJ2-1, with 12 bases that match TRBD2. Trimming removed 1 base from V and 0 bases from J; junction bases left unmatched: 10. This CDR3 contains 20 residues. Germline V gene lookup returns CDR1 MNHNS and CDR2 SASEGT. CDR3 sequence reads: CASSEERLAGVRDSYNEQFF. The DNA of the CDR3 is TGTGCCAGCAGTGAAGAAAGACTAGCGGGAGTAAGAGACTCCTACAATGAGCAGTTCTTC.

The rearrangement uses TRBV5-4 and TRBJ1-4; D gene uncertain. V lost 4 bases and J lost 7, with 8 bases in between. This CDR3 contains 12 residues. Germline CDR1 is SGHNT and CDR2 is YYREEE (reference sequence). Here the CDR3 DNA reads TGTGCCAGCAGCATGCTGGGTGAAAAACTGTTTTTT. It is translated as CASSMLGEKLFF.

This CDR3 reads CASSIANEQYF. The CDR3 DNA is TGTGCCAGTAGTATTGCGAACGAGCAGTACTTC. V and J are TRBV19 and TRBJ2-7; D call uncertain. The germline gives CDR1 LNHDA, CDR2 SQIVND (reference sequence). The CDR3 loop spans 11 amino acids. Trimming took 3 bases from V and 5 from J, leaving 5 bases between them.

The rearrangement uses TRBV6-6 and TRBJ1-5, with TRBD1 identical over 9 bases. Germline assignment: CDR1 MNHNY and CDR2 SVGAGI (reference sequence). This CDR3 has 16 amino acids. With V trimmed by 6 bases and J by 1 base, 7 bases remained unmatched. The CDR3 coding sequence is TGTGCCAGCAGCAAGGGACAGGGATTAAGCAATCAGCCCCAGCATTTT. It encodes CASSKGQGLSNQPQHF.

This chain connects TRBV13 to TRBJ2-1, with 9 positions matching TRBD1. With 3 bases clipped from V and 5 bases from J, the junction kept 5 bases outside the gene matches. The CDR3 sequence is 15 residues long. Per the germline V gene, CDR1 is PRHDT and CDR2 is FYEKMQ (reference sequence). The chain's CDR3 is CASSFGTGTHNEQFF. DNA for the CDR3: TGTGCCAGCAGCTTCGGGACAGGGACCCACAATGAGCAGTTCTTC.

V gene TRBV10-3 combines with J gene TRBJ2-7; the D gene could be TRBD1 or TRBD2 (5 bases each). CDR1 is ENHRY and CDR2 is SYGVKD in the germline V gene. The CDR3 extends over 16 amino acids. V was cut by 3 bases and J by 0 bases, with 15 bases left in between. The CDR3 loop reads CAISDTGRSSSYEQYF. For the CDR3, the DNA is TGTGCCATCAGTGATACGGGGCGGTCGAGCTCCTACGAGCAGTACTTC.

This clone appeared a single time. At one end, the junction sequence differs from germline, possibly due to a read error. The chain combines TRBV29-1 with TRBJ1-1; D is unclear. Germline loops: CDR1 SQVTM, CDR2 ANQGSEA. This CDR3 spans 14 amino acids. The CDR3 spells CGVAEARWATEAFF. CDR3 nucleotide sequence: TGCGGCGTTGCGGAGGCCCGATGGGCCACTGAAGCTTTCTTT. Using reference TRBV29-1 and TRBJ1-1 for the parts outside the CDR3, the full variable domain is SAVISQKPSRDICQRGTSLTIQCQVDSQVTMMFWYRQQPGQSLTLIATANQGSEATYESGFVIDKFPISRPNLTFSTLTVSNMSPEDSSIYLCGVAEARWATEAFFGQGTRLTVV.

The chain joins TRBV6-1 to TRBJ1-6; D uncertain. V was cut by 6 bases and J by 1 base, with 10 bases left in between. Looked up from germline, CDR1 is MNHNS and CDR2 is SASEGT. CDR3 length: 15 amino acids. DNA of the CDR3: TGTGCCAGCAGACCAATGACATCCTATAATTCACCCCTCCACTTT. This encodes CASRPMTSYNSPLHF.

V usage is TRBV6-5 and J usage is TRBJ2-2; 8 bases match TRBD2. Germline V gene sequence: CDR1 MNHEY, CDR2 SVGAGI. The CDR3 has 16 residues. V shed 4 bases and J 14 bases; nucleotides not matched to a gene: 18. In DNA, the CDR3 is TGTGCCAGCAGTTCCCCGGGACTAGTTAGCCTTCATCAACTGTTTTTT. Amino acids: CASSSPGLVSLHQLFF.

The CDR3 loop reads CARGTGDDNNQPQHF. As DNA, the CDR3 is TGCGCCAGGGGGACAGGGGACGATAACAATCAGCCCCAGCATTTT. The chain joins TRBV10-1 to TRBJ1-5; 10 bases agree with TRBD1. This CDR3 is 15 amino acids long. The germline CDR1 and CDR2 sequences are WNHNN and SYGVQD (reference sequence). The ends lost 9 bases at V and 3 bases at J; junction bases unmatched: 8.

The V gene is TRBV5-5, the J gene TRBJ2-2, with D perhaps TRBD1 (5 bases). The V end was cut by 3 bases, the J end by 5 bases, with 11 bases between. This CDR3 is 14 amino acids long. Germline V gene sequence: CDR1 SGHKS, CDR2 YYEKEE (reference sequence). The DNA for the CDR3 is TGTGCCAGCAGCTGGGGCCTAAATACCGGGGAGCTGTTTTTT. Protein sequence: CASSWGLNTGELFF.

This chain links TRBV5-1 with TRBJ2-3, with a weak D call TRBD2 (5 bases). CDR1 and CDR2 from the germline V gene are SGHRS and YFSETQ. The length of the CDR3 is 15 residues. V was cut by 0 bases and J by 1 base, with 9 bases left in between. The CDR3 protein is CASSLALAGTDTQYF. DNA of the CDR3: TGCGCCAGCAGCTTGGCCCTAGCCGGCACAGATACGCAGTATTTT.

This clone occurred once. The gene calls are TRBV5-8 and TRBJ2-6; D remains unclear. Trimming removed 2 bases at V and 0 bases at J, with 6 bases between. This CDR3 is built from 15 residues. Germline V lookup: CDR1 SGHTS, CDR2 YDEGEE. The CDR3 is CASSFSNSGANVLTF. Written as DNA, the CDR3 is TGTGCCAGCAGCTTCAGTAACTCTGGGGCCAACGTCCTGACTTTC.

This clone was picked up one time. The chain is built from TRBV5-4 and TRBJ2-1; 9 bases agree with TRBD2. Germline V lookup: CDR1 SGHNT, CDR2 YYREEE (reference sequence). After removal of 4 bases from V and 7 bases from J, the junction contained 9 bases not matched to a gene. CDR3 length: 15 amino acids. The CDR3 reads CASSGKREVGNEQFF. The DNA for the CDR3 is TGTGCCAGCAGCGGGAAGCGGGAGGTGGGGAATGAGCAGTTCTTC.

This clone was seen once. The genes are TRBV5-1 and TRBJ1-5; no reliable D call. V dropped 0 bases and J dropped 6 bases, with 13 bases sitting between them. The germline V gene encodes CDR1 SGHRS and CDR2 YFSETQ. There are 15 residues in the CDR3. In DNA, the CDR3 is TGCGCCAGCAGCTTGGGGGTAGGTGGGAGTCAGCCCCAGCATTTT. Residues: CASSLGVGGSQPQHF.

The genes are TRBV28 and TRBJ2-3; 8 bases match TRBD2. This CDR3 contains 16 residues. Germline CDR1 is MDHEN and CDR2 is SYDVKM. Trimming took 4 bases from V and 4 from J; bases not matched to a gene: 10. The CDR3 DNA reads as TGTGCCAGCAGTTCCGTAGCGGGATTGTTTGCAGATACGCAGTATTTT. It translates to CASSSVAGLFADTQYF.

The chain is built from TRBV5-1 and TRBJ2-7; 12 bases match TRBD1. The CDR3 extends over 14 amino acids. The germline V gene encodes CDR1 SGHRS and CDR2 YFSETQ. Trimming cost V 4 bases and J 5 bases; bases outside gene matches: 4. CDR3 amino acids: CASSLGQGADEQYF. In DNA, the CDR3 is TGCGCCAGCAGCCTGGGACAGGGGGCCGACGAGCAGTACTTC.

The chain employs TRBV5-8 and TRBJ2-7; D is ambiguous. This CDR3 spans 13 amino acids. Trimming removed 2 bases at V and 0 bases at J, with 6 bases between. Germline CDR1 is SGHTS and CDR2 is YDEGEE. The CDR3 loop reads CASSFPYSYEQYF. CDR3 DNA sequence: TGTGCCAGCAGCTTCCCCTACTCCTACGAGCAGTACTTC.

This chain connects TRBV28 to TRBJ1-5; no clear D. Trimming cost V 2 bases and J 1 base, with 15 bases left between them. The CDR3 has 17 amino acids. The germline gives CDR1 MDHEN, CDR2 SYDVKM. DNA of the CDR3: TGTGCCAGCAGTTTAACGGGCCGAGGAATGAGCAATCAGCCCCAGCATTTT. It specifies CASSLTGRGMSNQPQHF.

The chain couples TRBV9 to TRBJ1-4; 8 nucleotides align to TRBD1. V lost 3 bases and J lost 4; bases outside the gene matches: 5. The germline gives CDR1 SGDLS, CDR2 YYNGEE. CDR3 size: 15 residues. The CDR3 protein is CASSAGTGLNEKLFF. The CDR3 nucleotides are TGTGCCAGCAGCGCGGGGACAGGACTTAATGAAAAACTGTTTTTT.